This T cell receptor (beta chain) came from a study of persistence of HIV-infected CD4 T cells. Sequencing used immunoSEQ version 4 in survey mode. Some clones are missing from TCRdb's copy, which holds only in-frame ones; the method was immunoSEQ multiplex PCR. The sample has about 36,000 clones; 85% to 90% are singletons. An overlapping HIV-1 Gag peptide pool stimulated these cells at about 0.91 ug/peptide/mL. CD40L-negative CD69-negative CD45RO-high memory CD4+ T cells were sorted as populations depleted of antigen-responding cells. Trimming cost V 4 bases and J 2 bases, with 9 bases left between them. The CDR3 has 14 amino acids. In germline, CDR1 is LNHNV, CDR2 YYDKDF (reference sequence). A note on this clone: Its antigen is as yet unknown.

The origin of this receptor is an adult with HIV. The donor label of this sample is uncertain. The chain links TRBV15 to TRBJ1-5; weak D call: TRBD1 (6 bases). The sample consisted of cultured CD4+ T cells from PBMCs, taken from a patient who received antiretroviral therapy. Written as DNA, the CDR3 is TGTGCCACCAGCACGGGACAACGCAATCAGCCCCAGCATTTT. It codes for CATSTGQRNQPQHF.